This TCR beta chain was profiled in a study of identical twins. Findings and caveats of the study: Alpha sequences that were out-of-frame and twin-shared showed an excess of low generation probability. For zero-insertion analyses, partial confounding could come from invariant MAIT and iNKT cells.

About this clonotype: What it binds is not known.

V was trimmed by 0 bases and J by 8 bases, leaving 11 bases between them. The length of the CDR3 is 14 residues. Germline V gene lookup returns CDR1 MGHRA and CDR2 YSYEKL. TCRdb re-analysed the 5' RACE reads in MiXCR, keeping a single row per CDR3 protein. The table lists about 1.7 million distinct CDR3 sequences, around a third of them singletons. The specimen was cord blood. The clonotype originates from a newborn girl in good health. The genes are TRBV4-1 and TRBJ2-4; D call uncertain. Written as DNA, the CDR3 is TGCGCCAGCAGCCAAGAAGAATCGGCGTACATTCAGTACTTC. Translation: CASSQEESAYIQYF.